Sequencing of this T cell receptor (beta chain) was carried out in a study of CD8+ T cells in alopecia areata. Turning to the study itself: Female C3H/HeJ mice aged roughly 6-11 weeks received skin from spontaneously alopecic C3H/HeJ graft donors aged about 6-12 months.

Sorting of pooled cutaneous lymph node cells was based on CD4, CD8alpha, NKG2D, NKG2ACE and other markers. Overall study results and limits: Affected lesional scalp, above all in alopecia totalis/universalis, was more clonal than normal scalp. Patients shared TCRs less clearly than mice did, possibly owing to HLA.

The CDR3 sequence is 14 residues long. Per the germline V gene, CDR1 is NSQYPW and CDR2 is LRSPGD (reference sequence). V lost 2 bases to trimming and J lost 0 bases, with 6 bases between them. It was cDNA, reverse transcribed from extracted RNA, that served as the sequencing template. Produced via immunoSEQ multiplex PCR; TCRdb's table is partial and in-frame only. The sample offers roughly 260,000 clones and no singletons, the top ten holding 1.2%. This clone was seen more than once but under ten times. What it binds is not known. The germline and genes are mouse ones. Coverage ceases 4 residues before the CDR3 finishes, and the germline J gene fills in the end.

This TCR was sampled from a C3H/HeJ mouse with alopecia areata. For the strain, the MHC haplotype given is H2-k. The chain joins TRBV1 to TRBJ2-5; maybe TRBD1 (5 bases). Sequencing was done on a sample of CD4+ T cells sorted from a lymph node. CDR3 protein: CTCSASGNQDTQYF. CDR3 DNA, as far as it was read: TGCACCTGCAGTGCATCAGGGAACCAAGAC.